The 11 T cell receptor beta chains in this list originate from one sample, sequenced in a study of blood T cell repertoires in COVID-19. The protocol was immunoSEQ multiplex PCR, while the TCRdb copy is restricted to in-frame clones and leaves out a portion. Altogether 84,000 or so clones are present, roughly 86% being singletons, with the ten largest covering 1.2%. Material for sequencing was peripheral blood. These receptors were obtained from a woman of 80 years or more with acute or convalescent COVID-19.

This clone has only one observation. The chain uses TRBV12-3 or TRBV12-4 and TRBJ2-7, with 7 bases identical to TRBD1. The CDR3 length is 13 residues. With V trimmed by 7 bases and J by 4 bases, 7 bases remained unmatched. In nucleotides, the CDR3 is TGTGCCAGCACCCCGGGACAGAATTACGAGCAGTACTTC. As protein: CASTPGQNYEQYF.

The V gene is TRBV18, the J gene TRBJ2-7; D may be TRBD1 (5 bases). Germline CDR1 reads KGHSH; CDR2 reads LQKENI. The CDR3 extends over 14 amino acids. The V and J ends lost 2 bases and 5 bases respectively, with 13 bases between them. The CDR3 is CASSPGVGANEQYF. The CDR3 DNA reads TGTGCCAGCTCACCAGGTGTTGGGGCTAACGAGCAGTACTTC.

The chain links TRBV27 to TRBJ1-2; TRBD1 is a possible D gene (6 bases). With 5 bases removed from V and 8 bases from J, the gap between germline ends came to 18 bases. Germline CDR1 MNHEY, CDR2 SMNVEV (reference sequence). The CDR3 has 14 amino acids. CDR3: CASSPMRGLRGYTF. CDR3 in DNA: TGTGCCAGCAGTCCCATGAGGGGGTTACGCGGCTACACCTTC.

This clone was detected only a few times. The rearrangement links TRBV25-1 to TRBJ1-4; D not resolved. Germline assignment: CDR1 MGHDK and CDR2 SYGVNS. This CDR3 region has 13 residues. Trimming shortened V by 5 bases and J by 8 bases, and 12 bases separated the two germline ends. The CDR3 region has the DNA TGTGCCAGCAGTAGAGATAGTAGAGAAAAACTGTTTTTT. Its protein product is CASSRDSREKLFF. The entire variable domain, with the rest obtained from reference TRBV25-1 and TRBJ1-4, is as follows: EADIYQTPRYLVIGTGKKITLECSQTMGHDKMYWYQQDPGMELHLIHYSYGVNSTEKGDLSSESTVSRIRTEHFPLTLESARPSHTSQYLCASSRDSREKLFFGSGTQLSVL.

V usage is TRBV12-3 or TRBV12-4 and J usage is TRBJ2-2; D is perhaps TRBD1 (6 bases). This CDR3 is built from 12 residues. V was clipped by 6 bases and J by 6 bases, with 8 bases between them. CDR3 loop: CASSTGPGELFF. The CDR3 coding sequence is TGTGCCAGCAGCACAGGGCCCGGGGAGCTGTTTTTT.

J is TRBJ1-1 and V is TRBV6-5, with 8 bases identical to TRBD1. CDR1 and CDR2 (germline): MNHEY, SVGAGI. This CDR3 is 15 amino acids long. V gave up 6 bases and J gave up 1 base; unmatched junction bases: 7. Here the CDR3 reads CASSPAGTGNTEAFF. In DNA, the CDR3 is TGTGCCAGCAGCCCCGCCGGGACAGGGAACACTGAAGCTTTCTTT.

The chain recombines TRBV7-9 with TRBJ2-3; 7 nucleotides agree with TRBD1. The ends lost 5 bases at V and 2 bases at J; junction bases unmatched: 7. Germline lookup yields CDR1 SEHNR and CDR2 FQNEAQ (reference sequence). The CDR3 is 15 amino acids. The CDR3 loop reads CASSVSGTATDTQYF. The CDR3 DNA is TGTGCCAGCAGCGTTTCCGGGACAGCCACAGATACGCAGTATTTT.

This chain connects TRBV6-5 to TRBJ2-1; 8 nucleotides align to TRBD2. Germline V CDR1 and CDR2: MNHEY, SVGAGI. Losses at the gene ends were 5 bases for V and 4 bases for J; bases not matched to a gene: 7. This CDR3 comprises 15 residues. CDR3 nucleotide sequence: TGTGCCAGCAGTCCGGGACTAGGGTTTTACAATGAGCAGTTCTTC. This gives the protein CASSPGLGFYNEQFF.

This chain uses TRBV25-1 with TRBJ2-7; tentative D call: TRBD1 (6 bases). V was pared by 6 bases and J by 1 base, with 10 bases between. Germline values: CDR1 MGHDK, CDR2 SYGVNS. The CDR3 runs 13 residues. Written as DNA, the CDR3 is TGTGCCAGCAGACCCGGGACATCCTACGAGCAGTACTTC. This gives the protein CASRPGTSYEQYF.

The chain links TRBV4-1 to TRBJ1-2; 9 positions agree with TRBD1. Germline trimming cut 1 base from V and 8 bases from J; bases unmatched to any gene: 11. The CDR3 is 16 residues long. CDR1 and CDR2 (germline): MGHRA, YSYEKL. CDR3 sequence reads: CASSQARQGGSFGYTF. CDR3 bases: TGCGCCAGCAGCCAAGCCAGACAGGGGGGATCCTTCGGCTACACCTTC.

This chain joins TRBV7-8 and TRBJ1-5; 10 bases agree with TRBD1. Germline CDR1 is SGHVS and CDR2 is FQNEAQ. This CDR3 spans 17 amino acids. Trimming removed 1 base from V and 1 base from J; junction bases left unmatched: 4. The CDR3 region is CASSLGGGQGSNQPQHF. The CDR3 DNA follows: TGTGCCAGCAGCTTAGGGGGGGGACAGGGGAGCAATCAGCCCCAGCATTTT.